This T cell receptor (beta chain) was recovered during a study of blood T cells in healthy people across ages. Study at large: Through template switching, about one barcoded beta molecule was captured per two T cells, as measured in model experiments.

The germline CDR1 and CDR2 sequences are SGHVS and FQNEAQ. Losses at the gene ends were 6 bases for V and 11 bases for J; bases not matched to a gene: 15. The CDR3 length is 14 residues. The second PCR ran roughly 7 to 12 cycles with a sample-barcoded 5' primer and J-beta primers. Every molecule of cDNA carried a tag from a template-switch adaptor with 12 random nucleotides. TCRdb reprocessed the 5' RACE reads with MiXCR, giving one entry per CDR3 protein. Of under 1 million distinct CDR3 sequences in the sample, roughly 44% were seen once. This rearrangement joins TRBV7-8 to TRBJ2-5; TRBD1 agrees at 7 bases. This sequence was found in a man aged 55 to 70 in good health. Sequenced input: blood. The CDR3, as DNA: TGTGCCAGCAGATTCCGGGACAGCTACAATGAGCAGTACTTC. Translating gives CASRFRDSYNEQYF.